This TCR beta chain comes out of a study of cytomegalovirus exposure and HLA in healthy donors. Study-wide results and limits: Subsequent analysis revealed that first-cohort TCR clusters tended to co-occur in the 130 or so validation repertoires.

The CDR3 consists of 15 residues. Trimming shortened V by 3 bases and J by 4 bases, and 13 bases separated the two germline ends. CDR1 KGHSH and CDR2 LQKENI come from the germline V gene. In the case of this clone: Its antigen is unknown.

The data were produced by immunoSEQ multiplex PCR, yet TCRdb's version contains in-frame clones alone and is incomplete. The repertoire holds tens of thousands of clones, roughly 93% seen once, with 3.3% in the top ten. This sequence was found in a man in his late teens or twenties in good health and CMV-seronegative. Sequencing input: PBMCs. The chain combines TRBV18 with TRBJ1-3, with D possibly TRBD1 on 5 matching bases. The CDR3 DNA follows: TGTGCCAGCTCACCTAACACAGGAGAAGGAAACACCATATATTTT. Amino acids: CASSPNTGEGNTIYF. The full variable domain, its missing parts supplied by reference TRBV18 and TRBJ1-3, is NAGVMQNPRHLVRRRGQEARLRCSPMKGHSHVYWYRQLPEEGLKFMVYLQKENIIDESGMPKERFSAEFPKEGPSILRIQQVVRGDSAAYFCASSPNTGEGNTIYFGEGSWLTVV.